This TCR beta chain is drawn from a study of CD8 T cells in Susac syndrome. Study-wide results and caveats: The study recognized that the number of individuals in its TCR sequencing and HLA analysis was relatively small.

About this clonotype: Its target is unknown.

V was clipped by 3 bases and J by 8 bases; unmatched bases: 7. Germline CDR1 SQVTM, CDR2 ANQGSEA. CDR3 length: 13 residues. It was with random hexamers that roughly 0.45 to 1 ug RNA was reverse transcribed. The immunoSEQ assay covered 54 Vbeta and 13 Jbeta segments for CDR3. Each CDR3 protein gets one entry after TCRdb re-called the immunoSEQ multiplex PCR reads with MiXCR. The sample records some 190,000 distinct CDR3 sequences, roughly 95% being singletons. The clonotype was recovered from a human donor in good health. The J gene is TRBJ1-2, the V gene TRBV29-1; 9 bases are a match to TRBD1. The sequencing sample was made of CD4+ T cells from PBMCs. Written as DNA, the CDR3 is TGCAGCGTTGAGGCCAACAGGGGGCGAGGCTACACCTTC. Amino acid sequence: CSVEANRGRGYTF.